The 2 T cell receptor beta chains below come from one sample, sequenced in a study of T cell clones after liver transplantation. Data came from immunoSEQ multiplex PCR; TCRdb stores just in-frame clones and leaves some out. The sample lists around 100,000 clones; more than 75% were seen once. This material consisted of CD4+ T cells from blood, taken before liver transplant. The receptors originated from a human donor who received a liver transplant.

This chain links TRBV27 with TRBJ1-3; D call uncertain. Germline CDR1 and CDR2: MNHEY and SMNVEV (reference sequence). The CDR3 totals 15 residues. Trimming shortened V by 5 bases and J by 2 bases, and 13 bases separated the two germline ends. The CDR3 spells CASSPGGIPGNTIYF. The CDR3, as DNA: TGTGCCAGCAGTCCGGGTGGGATCCCTGGAAACACCATATATTTT.

The sample holds one count of this clone. The J gene is TRBJ2-7, the V gene TRBV18; D may match TRBD1 or TRBD2 (5 bases each). The V and J ends lost 5 bases and 1 base respectively, with 9 bases between them. This CDR3 has 13 amino acids. Germline CDR1 is KGHSH and CDR2 is LQKENI. The CDR3: CASSEGQSYEQYF. The CDR3 coding sequence is TGTGCCAGCTCAGAGGGGCAGTCCTACGAGCAGTACTTC.